This T cell receptor (beta chain) was sequenced for a study of blood T cell repertoires in COVID-19. Data came from immunoSEQ multiplex PCR; TCRdb stores just in-frame clones and leaves some out. Seen here are over 110,000 clones, approximately 88% observed once, and the top ten hold roughly 28%. This receptor was taken from a human donor in a cohort sampled during active COVID-19. The sample comprised peripheral blood.

The CDR3 bases are TGCAGCGTTCTCGGACAGGGATCTTCCTACGAGCAGTACTTC. Protein: CSVLGQGSSYEQYF. The V call is TRBV29-1, the J call TRBJ2-7; TRBD1 aligns across 8 bases. Germline loops: CDR1 SQVTM, CDR2 ANQGSEA. V lost 5 bases, J lost 1 base, and 7 bases stayed unmatched. The CDR3 is made up of 14 amino acids.